This T cell receptor beta chain was sequenced for a study of T cells after yellow fever vaccination. Study results and caveats: CD4 and CD8 compartments shared a small share of clonotypes.

The germline V gene encodes CDR1 GTSNPN and CDR2 SVGIG (reference sequence). There are 13 residues in the CDR3. V was clipped by 5 bases and J by 4 bases; unmatched bases: 4. On this clonotype: No antigen is known for it.

As TCR cDNA was made by 5'RACE template switching, a universal primer site and UMIs were added. TCRdb reprocessed the 5' RACE reads with MiXCR, giving one entry per CDR3 protein. The repertoire has about 550,000 distinct CDR3 sequences, approximately 21% of them found once; the top ten carry roughly an eighth. This receptor was taken from a man between 25 and 39 years old who received the YFV17D yellow fever vaccine. The specimen was PBMCs, collected 15 days after the yellow fever booster vaccination. J is TRBJ2-1 and V is TRBV30, with 8 bases lining up with TRBD2. In nucleotides, the CDR3 is TGTGCCTGGGGACTAGCCCGATACAATGAGCAGTTCTTC. Amino acid sequence: CAWGLARYNEQFF. Looking up the rest from reference TRBV30 and TRBJ2-1 gives the full variable domain: SQTIHQWPATLVQPVGSPLSLECTVEGTSNPNLYWYRQAAGRGLQLLFYSVGIGQISSEVPQNLSASRPQDRQFILSSKKLLLSDSGFYLCAWGLARYNEQFFGPGTRLTVL.